This T cell receptor beta chain was documented in a study of blood T cell repertoires in COVID-19. Original processing methods: For nucleated cells, counts were estimated from reference gene primer amplification. Sequencing used immunoSEQ multiplex PCR; TCRdb keeps in-frame clones, though not all of them. V and J calls and clone size are given by that table; D and trimming were obtained from the DNA. The sample yields about 120,000 clones, more than 70% seen once. Germline V CDR1 and CDR2: LGHDT, YNNKEL (reference sequence). The CDR3 has 15 residues. V was clipped by 4 bases and J by 8 bases, with 20 bases between them. This clone appeared a few times.

The source of this sequence is a human donor in a cohort sampled during active COVID-19. Material: peripheral blood. This sequence joins TRBV3-1 (or the pseudogene TRBV3-2) and TRBJ1-2; D gene uncertain. The CDR3 reads CASSPARYSPAGYTF. The CDR3 DNA follows: TGTGCCAGCAGCCCCGCTCGTTACAGTCCTGCGGGCTACACCTTC.